This T cell receptor beta chain was captured in a study of blood T cells in healthy people across ages. Study-level findings and limits: Changes seen in expanded clonotypes were possibly confounded by donor CMV status left unknown.

Germline-derived CDR1 and CDR2 are LGHNA and YSLEER. This CDR3 comprises 19 residues. V gave up 1 base and J gave up 0 bases; unmatched junction bases: 5. About this clonotype: Its matching antigen is unknown.

A second PCR of roughly 7 to 11 cycles used a sample-barcoded 5' primer and a J-beta primer mix. CDR3-containing paired-end reads numbering at least 2.5 million came from each sample. In TCRdb, the 5' RACE reads were re-called with MiXCR into one record per CDR3 protein. There are roughly 2 million distinct CDR3 sequences in the sample; around 48% occur only once, and approximately 2.1% lies in the top ten. The sequenced sample consisted of blood. The V and J genes are TRBV4-3 and TRBJ2-3; 15 positions agree with TRBD2. The receptor was isolated from a woman aged 40 to 50 in good health. The CDR3 sequence is CASSQVPGLAGGSTDTQYF. CDR3 nucleotide sequence: TGCGCCAGCAGCCAAGTGCCGGGACTAGCGGGGGGAAGCACAGATACGCAGTATTTT.